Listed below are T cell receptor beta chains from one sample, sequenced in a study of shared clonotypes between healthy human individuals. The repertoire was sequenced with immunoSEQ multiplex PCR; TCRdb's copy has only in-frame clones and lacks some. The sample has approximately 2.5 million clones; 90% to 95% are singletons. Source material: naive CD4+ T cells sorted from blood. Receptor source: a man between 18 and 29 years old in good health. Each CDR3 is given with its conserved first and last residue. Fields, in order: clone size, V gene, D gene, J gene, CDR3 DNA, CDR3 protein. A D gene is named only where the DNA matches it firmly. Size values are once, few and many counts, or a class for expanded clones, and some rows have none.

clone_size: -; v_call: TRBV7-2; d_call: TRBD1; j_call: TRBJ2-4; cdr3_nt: TGTGCCAGCAGCTTCAACAGGGGGATAGTTCAGTACTTC; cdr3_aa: CASSFNRGIVQYF
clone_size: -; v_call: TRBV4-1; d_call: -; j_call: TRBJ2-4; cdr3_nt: TGCGCCAGCAGCCAAGAGTATACTGAGGGCAGGGAAAACATTCAGTACTTC; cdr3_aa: CASSQEYTEGRENIQYF
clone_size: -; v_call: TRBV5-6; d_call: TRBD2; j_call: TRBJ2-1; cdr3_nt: TGTGCCAGCATGGGACTAGCGGGAGTAGGTGAGCAGTTCTTC; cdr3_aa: CASMGLAGVGEQFF
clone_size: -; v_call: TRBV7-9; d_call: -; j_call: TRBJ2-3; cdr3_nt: TGTGCCAGCAGCTTAGGGCCAGGGGAAGCAGATACGCAGTATTTT; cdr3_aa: CASSLGPGEADTQYF
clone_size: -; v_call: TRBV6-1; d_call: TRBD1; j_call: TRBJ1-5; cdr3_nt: TGTGCCAGCAGTGACTATTGGGGACAGGGACAATCTTGGCCCCAGCATTTT; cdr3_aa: CASSDYWGQGQSWPQHF
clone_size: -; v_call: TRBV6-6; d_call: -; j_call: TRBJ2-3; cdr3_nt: TGTGCCAGCAGTCTACAGGGAGGAGGAGATACGCAGTATTTT; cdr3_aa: CASSLQGGGDTQYF
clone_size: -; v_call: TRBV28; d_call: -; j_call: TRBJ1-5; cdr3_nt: TGTGCCAGCAGTTCCCCTAACAGGGCTCAGCCCCAGCATTTT; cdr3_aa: CASSSPNRAQPQHF
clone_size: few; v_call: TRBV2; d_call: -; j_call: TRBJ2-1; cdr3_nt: TGTGCCAGCAGTGGCATATCTCGACGCGATGAGCAGTTCTTC; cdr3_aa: CASSGISRRDEQFF
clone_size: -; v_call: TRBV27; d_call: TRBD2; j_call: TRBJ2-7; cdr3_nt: TGTGCCAGCTCCCCCCGACCGGGACTAGCGGGTCTGGAGCAGTACTTC; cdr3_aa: CASSPRPGLAGLEQYF
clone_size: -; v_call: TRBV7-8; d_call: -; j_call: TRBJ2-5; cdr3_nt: TGTGCCAGCAGCTTAGGGTTGATTCTAGCGAGGCAAGAGACCCAGTACTTC; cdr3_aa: CASSLGLILARQETQYF
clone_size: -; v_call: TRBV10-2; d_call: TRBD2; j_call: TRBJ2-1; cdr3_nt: TGCGCCAGCAGGAGGGGCGGGACTAATCACAATGAGCAGTTCTTC; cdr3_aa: CASRRGGTNHNEQFF
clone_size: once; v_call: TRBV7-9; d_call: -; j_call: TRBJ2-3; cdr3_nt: TGTGCCAGCAGCTTGGGGCAGGGGTCAGATACGCAGTATTTT; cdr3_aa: CASSLGQGSDTQYF
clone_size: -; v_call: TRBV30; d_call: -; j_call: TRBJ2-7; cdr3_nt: TGTGCCTGGGCCCGGACAGTCGAGCAGTACTTC; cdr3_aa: CAWARTVEQYF
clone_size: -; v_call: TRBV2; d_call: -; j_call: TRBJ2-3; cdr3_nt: TGTGCCAGCCGGGACTGGGGCACAGATACGCAGTATTTT; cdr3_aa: CASRDWGTDTQYF
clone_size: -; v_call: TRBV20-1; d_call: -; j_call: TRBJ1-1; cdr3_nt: TGCAGTGCCGATGGTGGGACTGAAGCTTTCTTT; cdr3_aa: CSADGGTEAFF
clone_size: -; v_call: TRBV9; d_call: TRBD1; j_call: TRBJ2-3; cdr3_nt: TGTGCCAGCAGCGCCAACAGGGGAGATACGCAGTATTTT; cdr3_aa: CASSANRGDTQYF
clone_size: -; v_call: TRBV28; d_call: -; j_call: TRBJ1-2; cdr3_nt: TGTGCCCTCGATAACCACGGGAACTATGGCTACACCTTC; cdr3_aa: CALDNHGNYGYTF
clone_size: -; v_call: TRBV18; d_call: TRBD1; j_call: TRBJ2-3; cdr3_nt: TGTGCCAGCTCACTAGGGACAGGGGGCACAGATACGCAGTATTTT; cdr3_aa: CASSLGTGGTDTQYF
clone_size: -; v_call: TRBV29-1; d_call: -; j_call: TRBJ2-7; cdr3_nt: TGCAGCGTTGTTCTTCCCCCGGCCGAGCAGTACTTC; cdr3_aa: CSVVLPPAEQYF
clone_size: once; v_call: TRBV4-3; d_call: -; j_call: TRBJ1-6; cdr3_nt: TGCGCCAGCAGCCAAGACGCGGGGGTTTCACCCCTCCACTTT; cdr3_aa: CASSQDAGVSPLHF
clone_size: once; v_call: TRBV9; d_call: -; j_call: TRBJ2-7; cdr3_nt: TGTGCCAGCAGCGTAGGGGATTCCTCCTACGAGCAGTACTTC; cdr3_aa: CASSVGDSSYEQYF
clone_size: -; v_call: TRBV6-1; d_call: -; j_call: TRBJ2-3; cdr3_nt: TGTGCCAGCAGTGAAGATACGCAGTATTTT; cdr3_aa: CASSEDTQYF
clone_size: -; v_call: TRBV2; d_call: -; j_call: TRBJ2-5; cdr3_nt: TGTGCCAGCAGTGTACGGGCCGGTAGGGAGACCCAGTACTTC; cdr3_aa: CASSVRAGRETQYF
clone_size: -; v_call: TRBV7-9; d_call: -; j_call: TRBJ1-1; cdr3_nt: TGTGCCGCAGCTTCTCCAGGGGATACTGAAGCTTTCTTT; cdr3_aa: CAAASPGDTEAFF
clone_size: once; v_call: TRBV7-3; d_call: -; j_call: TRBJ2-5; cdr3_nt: TGTGCCAGCAGCCCCCGCGGGCAGAAACAAGAGACCCAGTACTTC; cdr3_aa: CASSPRGQKQETQYF
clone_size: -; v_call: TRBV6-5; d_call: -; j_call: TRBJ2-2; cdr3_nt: TGTGCCAGCAGTTCTCCCATCACCGGGGAGCTGTTTTTT; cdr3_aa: CASSSPITGELFF
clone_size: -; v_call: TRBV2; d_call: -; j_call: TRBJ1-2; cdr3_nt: TGTGCCAGCAGTGAAAGGGGCAGGACAAACTATGGCTACACCTTC; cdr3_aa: CASSERGRTNYGYTF
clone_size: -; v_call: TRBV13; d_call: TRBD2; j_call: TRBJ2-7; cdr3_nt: TGTGCCAGCAGCCTCGGGACTAGCGGGGGGCACTACCCCTACGAGCAGTACTTC; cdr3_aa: CASSLGTSGGHYPYEQYF
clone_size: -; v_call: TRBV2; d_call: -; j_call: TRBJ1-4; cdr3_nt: TGTGCCAGCAGTGACAGGGGACCGGCTGAAAAACTGTTTTTT; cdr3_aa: CASSDRGPAEKLFF
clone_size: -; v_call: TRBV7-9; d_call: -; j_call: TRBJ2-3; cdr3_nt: TGTGCCAGCAGCAGAAGGAGACCAGCAATAGACACAGATACGCAGTATTTT; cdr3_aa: CASSRRRPAIDTDTQYF
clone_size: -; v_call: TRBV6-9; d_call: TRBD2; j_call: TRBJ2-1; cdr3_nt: TGTGCCAGCAATTGGGAGCGGGGAAGCTCCTACAATGAGCAGTTCTTC; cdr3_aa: CASNWERGSSYNEQFF
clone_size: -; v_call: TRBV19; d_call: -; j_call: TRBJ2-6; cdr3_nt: TGTGCCAGTAGTACGGACAGCTCCTTTGCTGGGGCCAACGTCCTGACTTTC; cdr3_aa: CASSTDSSFAGANVLTF
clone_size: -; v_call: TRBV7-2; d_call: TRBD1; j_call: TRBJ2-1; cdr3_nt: TGTGCCAGCAGCTTAGACAGGGGCCCCTACAATGAGCAGTTCTTC; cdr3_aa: CASSLDRGPYNEQFF
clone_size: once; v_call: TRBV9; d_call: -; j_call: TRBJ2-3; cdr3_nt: TGTGCCAGCAGCGTAGCCGGAGGGGTGGCAGTCGGCACAGATACGCAGTATTTT; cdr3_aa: CASSVAGGVAVGTDTQYF
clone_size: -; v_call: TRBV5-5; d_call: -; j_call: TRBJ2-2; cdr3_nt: TGTGCCAGCAGCTTTCCAGCGGCGAACACCGGGGAGCTGTTTTTT; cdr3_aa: CASSFPAANTGELFF
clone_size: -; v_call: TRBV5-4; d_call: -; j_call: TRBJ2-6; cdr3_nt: TGTGCCAGCAGCTGGAATACAATCTCTGGGGCCAACGTCCTGACTTTC; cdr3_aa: CASSWNTISGANVLTF
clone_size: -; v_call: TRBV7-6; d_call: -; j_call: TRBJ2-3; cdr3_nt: TGTGCCAGCAGCTTAGGATCGGTCGCCCAGGATACGCAGTATTTT; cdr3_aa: CASSLGSVAQDTQYF
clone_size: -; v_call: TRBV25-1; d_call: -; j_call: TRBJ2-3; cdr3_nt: TGTGCCAGCAGTGACAGACAGTCCCTAATTACAGATACGCAGTATTTT; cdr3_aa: CASSDRQSLITDTQYF
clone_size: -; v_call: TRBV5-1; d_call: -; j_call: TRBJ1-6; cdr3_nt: TGCGCCAGCAGCTTAGGGAATGTCAATTCACCCCTCCACTTT; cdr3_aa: CASSLGNVNSPLHF
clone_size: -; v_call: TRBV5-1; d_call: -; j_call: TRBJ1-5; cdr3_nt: TGCGCCAGCAGCAAATCCGGTGGGCCCCAGCATTTT; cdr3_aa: CASSKSGGPQHF
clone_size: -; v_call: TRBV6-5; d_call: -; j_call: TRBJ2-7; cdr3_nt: TGTGCCAGCAGCCGAAGCGGGGAGCAGTACTTC; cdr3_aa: CASSRSGEQYF
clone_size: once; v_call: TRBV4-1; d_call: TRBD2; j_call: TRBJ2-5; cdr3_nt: TGCGCCAGCAGCCAAGATGGAGCTAGCGGGAGGGTGGGGACCCAGTACTTC; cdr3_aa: CASSQDGASGRVGTQYF
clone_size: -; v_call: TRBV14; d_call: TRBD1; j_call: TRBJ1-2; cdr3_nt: TGTGCCAGCAGCCAGGCCGGGACAGGGATTGTAGGCTACACCTTC; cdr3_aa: CASSQAGTGIVGYTF
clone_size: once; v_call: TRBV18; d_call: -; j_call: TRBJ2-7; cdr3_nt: TGTGCCAGCTCGGTTGACAGGTCCTCCTACGAGCAGTACTTC; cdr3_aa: CASSVDRSSYEQYF
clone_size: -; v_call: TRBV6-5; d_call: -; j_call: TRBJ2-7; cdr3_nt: TGTGCCAGCAGTTACTCGGGTTCGATTTCTAACGAGCAGTACTTC; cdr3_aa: CASSYSGSISNEQYF
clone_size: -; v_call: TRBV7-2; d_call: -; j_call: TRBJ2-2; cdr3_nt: TGTGCCAGCAGCCCCGAAACGTCAAACACCGGGGAGCTGTTTTTT; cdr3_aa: CASSPETSNTGELFF
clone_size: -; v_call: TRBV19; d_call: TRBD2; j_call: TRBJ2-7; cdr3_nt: TGTGCCAGTAGTACCTTGACTAGCGGGAGGGCGAGCTCCTACGAGCAGTACTTC; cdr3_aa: CASSTLTSGRASSYEQYF
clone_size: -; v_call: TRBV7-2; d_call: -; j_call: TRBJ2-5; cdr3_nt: TGTGCCAGCAGCTTTTTTAGAGCGAATCAAGAGACCCAGTACTTC; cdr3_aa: CASSFFRANQETQYF
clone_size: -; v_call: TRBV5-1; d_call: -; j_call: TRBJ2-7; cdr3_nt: TGCGCCAGCAGCTTGGAGGGCAGAGCCTACGAGCAGTACTTC; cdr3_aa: CASSLEGRAYEQYF
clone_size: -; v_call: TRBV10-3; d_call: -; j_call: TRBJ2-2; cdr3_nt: TGTGCCATCAGTGAGTCCGGGTCCGGGGAGCTGTTTTTT; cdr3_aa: CAISESGSGELFF
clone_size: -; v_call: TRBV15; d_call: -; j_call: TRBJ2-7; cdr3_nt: TGTGCCACCAGCAAGAGCCGCGGTTACTACGAGCAGTACTTC; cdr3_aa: CATSKSRGYYEQYF
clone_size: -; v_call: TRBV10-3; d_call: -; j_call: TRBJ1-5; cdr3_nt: TGTGCCATCAGTGAGTCACTGGGTTCCGGGCAGCCCCAGCATTTT; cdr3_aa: CAISESLGSGQPQHF
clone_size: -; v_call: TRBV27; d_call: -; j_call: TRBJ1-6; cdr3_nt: TGTGCCAGCAGTTTAGTACAGGTTTCTAATTCACCCCTCCACTTT; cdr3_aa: CASSLVQVSNSPLHF
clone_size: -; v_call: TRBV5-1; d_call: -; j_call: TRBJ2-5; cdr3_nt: TGCGCCAGCAGCTTATGGGAGACCCAGTACTTC; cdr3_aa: CASSLWETQYF
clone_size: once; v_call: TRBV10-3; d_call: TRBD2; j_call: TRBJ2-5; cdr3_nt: TGTGCCATCAGTGAGACCGGGACTAGCGAGGAGACCCAGTACTTC; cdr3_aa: CAISETGTSEETQYF
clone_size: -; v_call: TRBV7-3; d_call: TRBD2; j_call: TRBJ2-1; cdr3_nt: TGTGCCAGCAGCGTTAGCGGGGGTTTCGGTGAGCAGTTCTTC; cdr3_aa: CASSVSGGFGEQFF
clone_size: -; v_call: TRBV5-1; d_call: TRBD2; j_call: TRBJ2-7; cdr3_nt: TGCGCCAGCCTGAGGACTAGCGGGGACTACGAGCAGTACTTC; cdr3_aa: CASLRTSGDYEQYF
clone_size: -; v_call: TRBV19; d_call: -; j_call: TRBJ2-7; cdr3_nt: TGTGCCAGTAGTAGTGATGTAAAGTCCTACGAGCAGTACTTC; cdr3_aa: CASSSDVKSYEQYF
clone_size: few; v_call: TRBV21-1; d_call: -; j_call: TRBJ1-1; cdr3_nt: TGTGCCAGCAGCAAAGCAGGGATGAACACTGAAGCTTTCTTT; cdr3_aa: CASSKAGMNTEAFF
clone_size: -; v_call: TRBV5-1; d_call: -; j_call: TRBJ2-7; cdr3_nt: TGCGCCAGCAGTCCCTTAGGGCGGATGTACGAGCAGTACTTC; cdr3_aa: CASSPLGRMYEQYF